This is a list of T cell receptor beta chains from one sample in a study of T cells in Graves' hyperthyroidism and ophthalmopathy. TCRdb used MiXCR to reprocess the multiplex PCR reads, holding one entry per CDR3 protein. The table has 300,000 to 450,000 distinct CDR3 sequences, about 15% seen once. The specimen was blood. Source of these receptors: a woman in her twenties or thirties with Graves' hyperthyroidism that later progressed to Graves' ophthalmopathy. Both conserved end residues are part of each CDR3. The D gene is left open where the match is weak. The size field is filled for only some rows; it gives once, few, many or a size class.

v_call: TRBV29-1
d_call: .
j_call: TRBJ1-1
clone_size: few
cdr3_nt: TGCAGCGTTGAAGCTGACACTATGGTTACTGAAGCTTTCTTT
cdr3_aa: CSVEADTMVTEAFF

v_call: TRBV10-3
d_call: .
j_call: TRBJ1-1
clone_size: many
cdr3_nt: TGTGCCATCAGATGGGATGTAGGGACCACTGAAGCTTTCTTT
cdr3_aa: CAIRWDVGTTEAFF

v_call: TRBV4-1
d_call: .
j_call: TRBJ2-7
clone_size: .
cdr3_nt: TGCGCCAGCAGCCAGGTAAAGCGGAGGCAGGGACGAAACTACGAGCAGTACTTC
cdr3_aa: CASSQVKRRQGRNYEQYF

v_call: TRBV20-1
d_call: TRBD2
j_call: TRBJ2-3
clone_size: many
cdr3_nt: TGCAGTGCTAGGGACGGACTAGCGGGCAACACAGATACGCAGTATTTT
cdr3_aa: CSARDGLAGNTDTQYF

v_call: TRBV7-9
d_call: .
j_call: TRBJ2-7
clone_size: many
cdr3_nt: TGTGCCAGCAGCTTAACGCTCCTGGGCGACGAGCAGTACTTC
cdr3_aa: CASSLTLLGDEQYF

v_call: TRBV19
d_call: .
j_call: TRBJ2-1
clone_size: .
cdr3_nt: TGTGCCAGTAGTTTCGGCTCCGGCTGGAACAATGAGCAGTTCTTC
cdr3_aa: CASSFGSGWNNEQFF

v_call: TRBV20-1
d_call: TRBD1
j_call: TRBJ1-2
clone_size: .
cdr3_nt: TGCAGTGCTAGAGGACTAAGGGACAGGGGTACCTATGGCTACACCTTC
cdr3_aa: CSARGLRDRGTYGYTF

v_call: TRBV2
d_call: .
j_call: TRBJ1-1
clone_size: many
cdr3_nt: TGTGCCAGCAGGGGGCGGGTCGAGGGCACTGAAGCTTTCTTT
cdr3_aa: CASRGRVEGTEAFF

v_call: TRBV28
d_call: .
j_call: TRBJ2-5
clone_size: many
cdr3_nt: TGTGCCAGCAGTTACCGTGTGTACCAAGAGACCCAGTACTTC
cdr3_aa: CASSYRVYQETQYF

v_call: TRBV10-2
d_call: .
j_call: TRBJ1-3
clone_size: few
cdr3_nt: TGCGCCAGCAGTGTCGGGGGGAGCTCTGGAAACACCATATATTTT
cdr3_aa: CASSVGGSSGNTIYF

v_call: TRBV7-9
d_call: .
j_call: TRBJ1-2
clone_size: few
cdr3_nt: TGTGCCAGCAGCTTGTTTCCGGTGGCCGAAAGCAGGGGTGGCTACACCTTC
cdr3_aa: CASSLFPVAESRGGYTF

v_call: TRBV28
d_call: TRBD1
j_call: TRBJ2-5
clone_size: .
cdr3_nt: TGTGCCAGCAGTTTCGGAATAACCAGGGGGGAGACCCAGTACTTC
cdr3_aa: CASSFGITRGETQYF

v_call: TRBV10-2
d_call: .
j_call: TRBJ2-7
clone_size: many
cdr3_nt: TGCGCCAGCAGTGAGCAGGGAATCGAGCAGTACTTC
cdr3_aa: CASSEQGIEQYF

v_call: TRBV19
d_call: .
j_call: TRBJ1-1
clone_size: .
cdr3_nt: TGTGCCAGTAGTATAGACCTTTACGGGGGCGACACTGAAGCTTTCTTT
cdr3_aa: CASSIDLYGGDTEAFF

v_call: TRBV27
d_call: TRBD1
j_call: TRBJ1-6
clone_size: many
cdr3_nt: TGTGCCAGCAGTTTATCCGGGACAGGACTCTATAGCTCCTATAATTCACCCCTCCACTTT
cdr3_aa: CASSLSGTGLYSSYNSPLHF

v_call: TRBV25-1
d_call: .
j_call: TRBJ1-3
clone_size: few
cdr3_nt: TGTGCCAGCAGTGACCTTCGGTCCTCTGGAAACACCATATATTTT
cdr3_aa: CASSDLRSSGNTIYF

v_call: TRBV10-3
d_call: .
j_call: TRBJ2-5
clone_size: .
cdr3_nt: TGTGCCATCAGTGATAACCAAGAGACCCAGTACTTC
cdr3_aa: CAISDNQETQYF

v_call: TRBV2
d_call: .
j_call: TRBJ1-2
clone_size: many
cdr3_nt: TGTGCCAGCAGTGAAATGCGAGGCTCTCGCGGCTATGGCTACACCTTC
cdr3_aa: CASSEMRGSRGYGYTF

v_call: TRBV20-1
d_call: .
j_call: TRBJ1-1
clone_size: many
cdr3_nt: TGCAGTGCCCATGGGGAGGTTTATTCTGAAGCTTTCTTT
cdr3_aa: CSAHGEVYSEAFF

v_call: TRBV11-3
d_call: TRBD2
j_call: TRBJ2-3
clone_size: many
cdr3_nt: TGTGCCAGCAGCCCCGGACTAGCGGGCACAGATACGCAGTATTTT
cdr3_aa: CASSPGLAGTDTQYF

v_call: TRBV5-1
d_call: .
j_call: TRBJ2-1
clone_size: many
cdr3_nt: TGCGCCAGCAGCTTGGCACGTGTTGCTAACAACAATGAGCAGTTCTTC
cdr3_aa: CASSLARVANNNEQFF

v_call: TRBV28
d_call: .
j_call: TRBJ2-7
clone_size: .
cdr3_nt: TGTGCCAGCAGTTTTACGGGGGCGGTTTACGAGCAGTACTTC
cdr3_aa: CASSFTGAVYEQYF

v_call: TRBV11-2
d_call: TRBD2
j_call: TRBJ2-3
clone_size: many
cdr3_nt: TGTGCCAGCAGCTTAGAAAGAGCGGGGGGCTCCGCAGATACGCAGTATTTT
cdr3_aa: CASSLERAGGSADTQYF

v_call: TRBV27
d_call: .
j_call: TRBJ2-1
clone_size: few
cdr3_nt: TGTGCCAGCAGTTTGAATCGTGGGGGGCAATACAATGAGCAGTTCTTC
cdr3_aa: CASSLNRGGQYNEQFF

v_call: TRBV9
d_call: TRBD2
j_call: TRBJ2-3
clone_size: .
cdr3_nt: TGTGCCAGCAGCCCCCGACTAGCGGGGGGGCCTCCCACGCAGTATTTT
cdr3_aa: CASSPRLAGGPPTQYF

v_call: TRBV12-3/TRBV12-4
d_call: .
j_call: TRBJ1-1
clone_size: many
cdr3_nt: TGTGCCAGCAGTTGGAACACTGAAGCTTTCTTT
cdr3_aa: CASSWNTEAFF

v_call: TRBV20-1
d_call: TRBD2
j_call: TRBJ2-7
clone_size: many
cdr3_nt: TGCAGTGATAGCGGGGAAGGTAACGAGCAGTACTTC
cdr3_aa: CSDSGEGNEQYF

v_call: TRBV28
d_call: .
j_call: TRBJ1-1
clone_size: many
cdr3_nt: TGTGCCAGCAGTGGACTCCGGGGAAGGCAGGGGACGAGGACTGAAGCTTTCTTT
cdr3_aa: CASSGLRGRQGTRTEAFF